This TCR beta chain is from a study of blood T cell repertoires in COVID-19. This clone was picked up one time. This CDR3 comprises 15 residues. Trimming pared 3 bases from V and 5 bases from J, leaving 15 bases between. Germline CDR1 reads SGHNT; CDR2 reads YENEEA. Clones were sequenced by immunoSEQ multiplex PCR, and TCRdb holds only the in-frame ones, with some missing. The sample holds some 300,000 clones, almost 90% seen once. Sequenced input: PBMCs or T cells enriched from blood (not recorded which). The source of this sequence is a woman in her late teens or twenties with acute COVID-19. The gene calls are TRBV11-3 and TRBJ2-3; D may be TRBD1 (5 bases). The CDR3 here is CASSFQGRELDTQYF. The DNA of the CDR3 is TGTGCCAGCAGCTTCCAAGGCAGGGAACTAGATACGCAGTATTTT.